The 16 T cell receptor beta chains given below trace back to one sample, sequenced in a study of control samples from healthy donors and cancer patients. Produced via immunoSEQ multiplex PCR; TCRdb's table is partial and in-frame only. This sample has about 170,000 clones; 90% to 95% occur once, and the top ten carry 1.1% to 1.5%. Material for sequencing was blood. Source of these receptors: a young woman in good health.

This clone has just one count. V usage is TRBV18 and J usage is TRBJ2-2; 8 bases are a match to TRBD2. The CDR3 runs 17 residues. Germline trimming cut 3 bases from V and 6 bases from J; bases unmatched to any gene: 12. Germline V gene sequence: CDR1 KGHSH, CDR2 LQKENI. The CDR3 DNA is TGTGCCAGCTCACCCCGCCGGGGAGCGGGAGTCGCCGGGGAGCTGTTTTTT. Translated, it gives CASSPRRGAGVAGELFF.

This clone was counted a single time. The chain is built from TRBV5-1 and TRBJ2-1, with D perhaps given as TRBD1 or TRBD2 (5 bases each). The length of the CDR3 is 16 residues. CDR1 and CDR2 (germline): SGHRS, YFSETQ. The V and J ends lost 0 bases and 1 base respectively, with 11 bases between them. The chain's CDR3 is CASSLAGAGSYNEQFF. The CDR3 DNA reads as TGCGCCAGCAGCTTGGCCGGGGCCGGTTCCTACAATGAGCAGTTCTTC.

This clone came up once. V usage is TRBV7-2 and J usage is TRBJ1-5; D is unclear. V was cut by 5 bases and J by 4 bases, with 24 bases left in between. The germline V gene has CDR1 SGHTA and CDR2 FQGNSA. This CDR3 has 18 amino acids. Here the CDR3 reads CASSPVPGSKPDNQPQHF. For the CDR3, the DNA is TGTGCCAGCAGCCCCGTCCCGGGGTCGAAACCTGATAATCAGCCCCAGCATTTT.

The chain links TRBV14 to TRBJ2-7; no clear D gene. V was pared by 0 bases and J by 5 bases, with 2 bases between. The CDR3 consists of 11 residues. The germline V gene encodes CDR1 SGHDN and CDR2 FVKESK. The CDR3 sequence is CASSQENEQYF. CDR3 coding DNA: TGTGCCAGCAGCCAAGAGAACGAGCAGTACTTC. The complete variable domain, with remaining parts taken from reference TRBV14 and TRBJ2-7, reads EAGVTQFPSHSVIEKGQTVTLRCDPISGHDNLYWYRRVMGKEIKFLLHFVKESKQDESGMPNNRFLAERTGGTYSTLKVQPAELEDSGVYFCASSQENEQYFGPGTRLTVT.

This sequence joins TRBV6-2 or TRBV6-3 and TRBJ1-1; no firm D call. This CDR3 region has 13 residues. Germline values: CDR1 MNHEY, CDR2 SVGEGT. V lost 2 bases to trimming and J lost 1 base, with 5 bases between them. CDR3 DNA sequence: TGTGCCAGCAGTTACCTCGGGAACACTGAAGCTTTCTTT. Encoded protein: CASSYLGNTEAFF.

This chain connects TRBV28 to TRBJ2-4, with D tentatively TRBD2 (5 bases). The CDR3 is 14 amino acids. V lost 2 bases, J lost 2 bases, and 7 bases lay in between. The V gene's germline CDR1 is MDHEN and CDR2 SYDVKM. CDR3 sequence (DNA): TGTGCCAGCAGTTTACGAGGGACCAAAAACATTCAGTACTTC. Translation: CASSLRGTKNIQYF.

The chain recombines TRBV7-2 with TRBJ1-4; TRBD1 matches 7 bases. V gave up 5 bases and J gave up 6 bases; unmatched junction bases: 12. Looked up from germline, CDR1 is SGHTA and CDR2 is FQGNSA. This CDR3 region has 16 residues. The CDR3 DNA reads TGTGCCAGCAGCGGCCAGAACAGGGGTCCCTATGAAAAACTGTTTTTT. Translating gives CASSGQNRGPYEKLFF.

The rearrangement uses TRBV19 and TRBJ1-1, with a possible D match to TRBD1 (5 bases). Trimming pared 2 bases from V and 8 bases from J, leaving 21 bases between. The germline V gene encodes CDR1 LNHDA and CDR2 SQIVND (reference sequence). The CDR3 consists of 16 residues. For the CDR3, the DNA is TGTGCCAGTAGTATATTCCCTGGGGCGGGCGCGGGAGAAGCTTTCTTT. Amino acid sequence: CASSIFPGAGAGEAFF.

V usage is TRBV9 and J usage is TRBJ1-1, with 8 bases matching TRBD1. Trimming removed 4 bases from V and 1 base from J; junction bases left unmatched: 3. The CDR3 is 14 residues long. Germline V gene data show CDR1 as SGDLS and CDR2 as YYNGEE. Written as DNA, the CDR3 is TGTGCCAGCAGCACGGACAGGGCGAACACTGAAGCTTTCTTT. Translation gives CASSTDRANTEAFF.

This sequence joins TRBV27 and TRBJ1-1; D gene ambiguous. The germline V gene has CDR1 MNHEY and CDR2 SMNVEV (reference sequence). CDR3 length: 15 residues. V was trimmed by 2 bases and J by 0 bases, leaving 10 bases between them. The CDR3 protein is CASSLQGRVNTEAFF. For the CDR3, the DNA is TGTGCCAGCAGTTTACAAGGGAGGGTGAACACTGAAGCTTTCTTT.

This chain connects TRBV9 to TRBJ1-2; D may be TRBD1 (6 bases). This CDR3 spans 13 amino acids. Germline V gene lookup returns CDR1 SGDLS and CDR2 YYNGEE. V dropped 4 bases and J dropped 6 bases, with 13 bases sitting between them. The CDR3 is CASSNGGANGYTF. CDR3 DNA: TGTGCCAGCAGCAACGGGGGGGCGAATGGCTACACCTTC. Full variable domain (missing parts from reference TRBV9 and TRBJ1-2): DSGVTQTPKHLITATGQRVTLRCSPRSGDLSVYWYQQSLDQGLQFLIQYYNGEERAKGNILERFSAQQFPDLHSELNLSSLELGDSALYFCASSNGGANGYTFGSGTRLTVV.

The chain joins TRBV7-2 to TRBJ1-5, with D hard to call. CDR1 and CDR2 from the germline V gene are SGHTA and FQGNSA. V lost 2 bases and J 2 bases, leaving 4 bases between the germline ends. This CDR3 contains 13 residues. CDR3 coding DNA: TGTGCCAGCAGCTTACTCCGCAATCAGCCCCAGCATTTT. Protein sequence: CASSLLRNQPQHF.

This sequence joins TRBV20-1 and TRBJ1-1; no reliable D call. The CDR3 spans 11 residues. V shed 6 bases and J shed 1 base, with 6 bases lying between them. CDR1 DFQATT and CDR2 SNEGSKA come from the germline V gene (reference sequence). CDR3 sequence (DNA): TGCAGTGCCCCCCGGAACACTGAAGCTTTCTTT. It yields the protein CSAPRNTEAFF.

V usage is TRBV7-2 and J usage is TRBJ1-2, with D maybe TRBD1 (5 bases). The CDR3 is 14 residues long. From germline, CDR1 is SGHTA and CDR2 FQGNSA. V gave up 5 bases and J gave up 7 bases, with 17 bases separating them. The CDR3 DNA sequence: TGTGCCAGCAGCCCCCGAGAGGGGATTCTTGGCTACACCTTC. Residues: CASSPREGILGYTF.

The chain joins TRBV20-1 to TRBJ2-1; a possible D gene is TRBD2 (5 bases). Per germline, CDR1 DFQATT and CDR2 SNEGSKA (reference sequence). The CDR3 is 13 residues long. Trimming cost V 3 bases and J 5 bases, with 11 bases left between them. The CDR3 nucleotides are TGCAGTGCTAGTAGTACCGGGGACAATGAGCAGTTCTTC. Its protein product is CSASSTGDNEQFF.

Concerning this clone itself: The sample carries other DNA sequences with the same CDR3. The chain couples TRBV12-5 to TRBJ1-3, with a possible D match to TRBD1 (6 bases). The germline CDR1 and CDR2 sequences are LGHNT and FRNRAP. V dropped 2 bases and J dropped 0 bases, with 11 bases sitting between them. The CDR3 sequence is 16 residues long. Written as DNA, the CDR3 is TGTGCTAGTGGTTTGACCAGGGGTGTCTCTGGAAACACCATATATTTT. Amino acids: CASGLTRGVSGNTIYF.